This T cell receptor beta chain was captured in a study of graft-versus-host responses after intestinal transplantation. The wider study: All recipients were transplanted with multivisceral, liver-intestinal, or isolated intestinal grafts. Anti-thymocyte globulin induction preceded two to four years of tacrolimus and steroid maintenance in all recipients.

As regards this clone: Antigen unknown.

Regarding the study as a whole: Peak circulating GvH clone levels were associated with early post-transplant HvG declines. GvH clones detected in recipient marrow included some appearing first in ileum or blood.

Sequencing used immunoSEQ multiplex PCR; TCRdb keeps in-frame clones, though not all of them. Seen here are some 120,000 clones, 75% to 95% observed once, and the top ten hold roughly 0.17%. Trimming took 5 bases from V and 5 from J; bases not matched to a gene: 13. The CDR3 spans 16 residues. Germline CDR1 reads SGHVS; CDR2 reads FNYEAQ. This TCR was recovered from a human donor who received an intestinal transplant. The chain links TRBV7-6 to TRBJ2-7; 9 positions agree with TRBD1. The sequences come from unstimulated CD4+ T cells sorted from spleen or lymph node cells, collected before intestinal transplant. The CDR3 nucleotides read TGTGCCAGCAGCCCCGCCGGACAGGGGATTCGGAACGAGCAGTACTTC. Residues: CASSPAGQGIRNEQYF.